The rows below give T cell receptor beta chains drawn from one sample of a study of blood T cell repertoires in COVID-19. Generated by immunoSEQ multiplex PCR, the TCRdb table keeps only in-frame clones and is missing some. The sample yields about 98,000 clones, roughly 87% seen once. Sequenced sample: peripheral blood. These receptors originate from a man in his 70s with acute or convalescent COVID-19. Each CDR3 is given with its conserved first and last residue. The D gene is left open where the match is weak. Not every row has a clone size; where given, it reads once, few, many or a size class.

J gene: TRBJ1-2; clone size: once; V gene: TRBV5-1; D gene: TRBD1; CDR3 protein: CASRPETGYNYGYTF; CDR3 DNA: TGCGCCAGCAGGCCCGAGACAGGGTACAACTATGGCTACACCTTC
J gene: TRBJ2-2; clone size: .; V gene: TRBV5-1; D gene: .; CDR3 protein: CASSLERVGLSGELFF; CDR3 DNA: TGCGCCAGCAGCTTGGAAAGGGTAGGACTGTCCGGGGAGCTGTTTTTT
J gene: TRBJ1-3; clone size: few; V gene: TRBV4-1; D gene: .; CDR3 protein: CASSSPGRSGNTIYF; CDR3 DNA: TGCGCCAGCAGCTCACCGGGAAGGTCTGGAAACACCATATATTTT
J gene: TRBJ2-1; clone size: .; V gene: TRBV9; D gene: TRBD2; CDR3 protein: CASSVAQRGDSYNEQFF; CDR3 DNA: TGTGCCAGCAGCGTAGCCCAGCGGGGGGACTCCTACAATGAGCAGTTCTTC
J gene: TRBJ1-5; clone size: .; V gene: TRBV6-1; D gene: .; CDR3 protein: CASSENGGGQPQHF; CDR3 DNA: TGTGCCAGCAGTGAAAACGGTGGCGGACAGCCCCAGCATTTT
J gene: TRBJ1-1; clone size: .; V gene: TRBV6-4; D gene: TRBD1; CDR3 protein: CASSDGTAGNTEAFF; CDR3 DNA: TGTGCCAGCAGTGACGGGACAGCCGGGAACACTGAAGCTTTCTTT
J gene: TRBJ2-3; clone size: .; V gene: TRBV28; D gene: TRBD2; CDR3 protein: CASSFFGTSYRDTQYF; CDR3 DNA: TGTGCCAGCAGTTTTTTTGGGACTAGCTATAGAGATACGCAGTATTTT
J gene: TRBJ2-5; clone size: .; V gene: TRBV6-2/TRBV6-3; D gene: .; CDR3 protein: CASSSLFTLEGTQYF; CDR3 DNA: TGTGCCAGCAGTTCCCTCTTTACTCTAGAGGGGACCCAGTACTTC
J gene: TRBJ1-5; clone size: few; V gene: TRBV6-6; D gene: .; CDR3 protein: CASSTTGDSNQPQHF; CDR3 DNA: TGTGCCAGCAGCACTACAGGAGACAGCAATCAGCCCCAGCATTTT
J gene: TRBJ1-2; clone size: few; V gene: TRBV2; D gene: TRBD1; CDR3 protein: CASTLRSGTGAARANYGYTF; CDR3 DNA: TGTGCCAGCACCCTAAGGTCCGGGACAGGGGCTGCGCGAGCTAACTATGGCTACACCTTC
J gene: TRBJ1-1; clone size: .; V gene: TRBV19; D gene: .; CDR3 protein: CASSIYREAFF; CDR3 DNA: TGTGCCAGTAGTATTTACAGAGAAGCTTTCTTT
J gene: TRBJ2-7; clone size: medium-sized; V gene: TRBV6-2/TRBV6-3; D gene: .; CDR3 protein: CASSFSPGVYEQYF; CDR3 DNA: TGTGCCAGCAGTTTTAGCCCGGGGGTCTACGAGCAGTACTTC
J gene: TRBJ1-5; clone size: .; V gene: TRBV18; D gene: .; CDR3 protein: CASSPRGEGWGNQPQHF; CDR3 DNA: TGTGCCAGCTCACCACGAGGAGAGGGCTGGGGCAATCAGCCCCAGCATTTT
J gene: TRBJ2-1; clone size: .; V gene: TRBV3-1/TRBV3-2; D gene: TRBD2; CDR3 protein: CASSQGSTGTRFFGSYNEQFF; CDR3 DNA: TGTGCCAGCAGCCAAGGTTCTACCGGGACTAGATTCTTTGGCTCGTACAATGAGCAGTTCTTC
J gene: TRBJ2-5; clone size: .; V gene: TRBV10-3; D gene: .; CDR3 protein: CAISGTVQETQYF; CDR3 DNA: TGTGCCATCAGTGGGACAGTACAAGAGACCCAGTACTTC
J gene: TRBJ1-1; clone size: .; V gene: TRBV5-6; D gene: TRBD1; CDR3 protein: CASSWTGSEAFF; CDR3 DNA: TGTGCCAGCAGCTGGACAGGGAGTGAAGCTTTCTTT
J gene: TRBJ2-5; clone size: .; V gene: TRBV2; D gene: TRBD2; CDR3 protein: CASSASGGAEETQYF; CDR3 DNA: TGTGCCAGCAGTGCTAGCGGGGGGGCAGAAGAGACCCAGTACTTC
J gene: TRBJ2-3; clone size: .; V gene: TRBV9; D gene: TRBD2; CDR3 protein: CASSVDGGARTDTQYF; CDR3 DNA: TGTGCCAGCAGCGTAGACGGGGGGGCCCGGACAGATACGCAGTATTTT
J gene: TRBJ1-6; clone size: .; V gene: TRBV19; D gene: .; CDR3 protein: CATSDPLLTAASPLHF; CDR3 DNA: TGTGCCACCAGTGACCCTCTTCTTACCGCGGCTTCACCCCTCCACTTT
J gene: TRBJ2-1; clone size: .; V gene: TRBV3-1/TRBV3-2; D gene: .; CDR3 protein: CASSQDRRAYSYNEQFF; CDR3 DNA: TGTGCCAGCAGCCAAGATAGGAGGGCGTACTCCTACAATGAGCAGTTCTTC
J gene: TRBJ1-1; clone size: .; V gene: TRBV7-6; D gene: .; CDR3 protein: CASSSMDWAGRGKDTEAFF; CDR3 DNA: TGTGCCAGCAGCTCAATGGACTGGGCAGGGAGGGGTAAGGACACTGAAGCTTTCTTT
J gene: TRBJ1-1; clone size: .; V gene: TRBV6-5; D gene: TRBD1; CDR3 protein: CASSTGTGTPAFF; CDR3 DNA: TGTGCCAGCAGTACCGGGACAGGGACCCCAGCTTTCTTT
J gene: TRBJ2-3; clone size: .; V gene: TRBV5-4; D gene: .; CDR3 protein: CASSLPSSTDTQYF; CDR3 DNA: TGTGCCAGCAGCTTGCCCTCTAGCACAGATACGCAGTATTTT
J gene: TRBJ2-7; clone size: few; V gene: TRBV4-2; D gene: TRBD2; CDR3 protein: CASSSGLAGLYEQYF; CDR3 DNA: TGTGCCAGCAGCTCGGGACTAGCGGGGCTCTACGAGCAGTACTTC
J gene: TRBJ1-5; clone size: .; V gene: TRBV30; D gene: .; CDR3 protein: CAWSFSVGDQPQHF; CDR3 DNA: TGTGCCTGGAGTTTTTCAGTGGGCGATCAGCCCCAGCATTTT
J gene: TRBJ2-3; clone size: .; V gene: TRBV3-1/TRBV3-2; D gene: .; CDR3 protein: CASARAQDTQYF; CDR3 DNA: TGTGCCAGCGCCAGGGCACAGGATACGCAGTATTTT
J gene: TRBJ1-1; clone size: .; V gene: TRBV2; D gene: .; CDR3 protein: CASSEIGGDTEAFF; CDR3 DNA: TGTGCCAGCAGTGAAATAGGTGGAGACACTGAAGCTTTCTTT
J gene: TRBJ1-2; clone size: .; V gene: TRBV19; D gene: .; CDR3 protein: CASSVPREPTNYGYTF; CDR3 DNA: TGTGCCAGTAGTGTACCCCGGGAGCCGACTAACTATGGCTACACCTTC